What follows is one T cell receptor beta chain and its context. The data belong to a study of blood T cell repertoires in COVID-19. Background on the study: COVID-19 samples from acute and convalescent phases originated in the United States, Italy and Spain.

The protocol was immunoSEQ multiplex PCR, while the TCRdb copy is restricted to in-frame clones and leaves out a portion. The sample records 200,000 to 250,000 clones, 84% being singletons. Germline CDR1 reads LGHDT; CDR2 reads YNNKEL (reference sequence). The CDR3 covers 14 residues. Deletions cut 2 bases from V and 1 base from J, with 8 bases between. This clonotype was obtained from a woman older than 75 with COVID-19, enrolled during active disease. This chain uses TRBV3-1 (or the pseudogene TRBV3-2) with TRBJ1-1; tentatively, D is TRBD1 (6 bases). The sample was peripheral blood. CDR3 sequence: CASSQIQGNTEAFF. CDR3 bases: TGTGCCAGCAGCCAAATACAGGGGAACACTGAAGCTTTCTTT.